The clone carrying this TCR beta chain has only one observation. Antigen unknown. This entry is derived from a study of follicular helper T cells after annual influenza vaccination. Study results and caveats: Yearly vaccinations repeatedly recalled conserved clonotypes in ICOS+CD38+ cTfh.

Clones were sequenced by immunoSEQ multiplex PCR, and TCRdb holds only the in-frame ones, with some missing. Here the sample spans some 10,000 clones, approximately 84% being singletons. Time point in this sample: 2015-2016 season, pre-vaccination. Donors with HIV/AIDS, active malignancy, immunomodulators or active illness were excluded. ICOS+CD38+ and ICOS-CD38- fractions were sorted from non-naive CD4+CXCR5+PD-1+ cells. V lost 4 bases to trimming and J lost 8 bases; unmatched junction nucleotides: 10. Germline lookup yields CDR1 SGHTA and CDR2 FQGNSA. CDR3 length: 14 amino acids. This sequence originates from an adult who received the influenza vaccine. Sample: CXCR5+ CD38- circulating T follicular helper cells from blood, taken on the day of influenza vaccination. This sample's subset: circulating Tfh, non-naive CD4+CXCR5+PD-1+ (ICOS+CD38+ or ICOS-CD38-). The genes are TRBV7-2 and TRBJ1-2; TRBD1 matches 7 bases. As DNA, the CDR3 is TGTGCCAGCAGCTGGGCCAGACAGGGACGGGGCTACACCTTC. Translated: CASSWARQGRGYTF. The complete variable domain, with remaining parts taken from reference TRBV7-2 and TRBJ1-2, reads GAGVSQSPSNKVTEKGKDVELRCDPISGHTALYWYRQSLGQGLEFLIYFQGNSAPDKSGLPSDRFSAERTGGSVSTLTIQRTQQEDSAVYLCASSWARQGRGYTFGSGTRLTVV.